The clone carrying this TCR beta chain came up many times. The antigen is not known. Peripheral blood samples of 9 to 10 milliliters were drawn from each donor. Next came a second PCR, run for 7 to 11 cycles, which used a sample-barcoded 5' primer along with a J-beta primer mix. Each cDNA molecule was tagged by a template-switch adaptor that had 12 random nucleotides. MiXCR, applied by TCRdb to the 5' RACE reads, yields one record per CDR3 protein. Of more than 800,000 distinct CDR3 sequences listed, 29% were seen once; the top ten hold roughly 17%. The entry originates in a study of blood T cells in healthy people across ages. General study points: Long-lived donors exceeded aged donors in naive CD4+ cells and diversity. CMV status of donors was unknown, possibly confounding expanded clonotype changes.

CDR3 length equals 16 residues. Unmatched junction bases numbered 5, after V lost 1 base and J lost 6 bases. Germline CDR1 reads SGHTA; CDR2 reads FQGNSA. This receptor was taken from a woman older than 75 in good health. The specimen sequenced was blood. This chain uses TRBV7-2 with TRBJ2-1, with 11 nucleotides matching TRBD2. CDR3 nucleotide sequence: TGTGCCAGCAGCTTAGGGGGGACTAGCGGTGTCAATGAGCAGTTCTTC. This codes for CASSLGGTSGVNEQFF.